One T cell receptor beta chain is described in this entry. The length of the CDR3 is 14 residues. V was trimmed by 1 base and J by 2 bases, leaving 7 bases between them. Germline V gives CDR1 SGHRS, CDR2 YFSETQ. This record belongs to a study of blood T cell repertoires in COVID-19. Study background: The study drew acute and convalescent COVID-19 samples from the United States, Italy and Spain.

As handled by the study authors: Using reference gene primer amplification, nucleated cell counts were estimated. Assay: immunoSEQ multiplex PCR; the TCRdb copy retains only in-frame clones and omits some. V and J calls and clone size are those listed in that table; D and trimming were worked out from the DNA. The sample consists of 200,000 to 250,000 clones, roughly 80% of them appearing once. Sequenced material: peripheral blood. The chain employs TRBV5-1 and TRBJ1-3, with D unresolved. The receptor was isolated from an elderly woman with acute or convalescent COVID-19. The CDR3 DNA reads TGCGCCAGCAGCTTGTCCGTAACTGGAAACACCATATATTTT. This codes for CASSLSVTGNTIYF.